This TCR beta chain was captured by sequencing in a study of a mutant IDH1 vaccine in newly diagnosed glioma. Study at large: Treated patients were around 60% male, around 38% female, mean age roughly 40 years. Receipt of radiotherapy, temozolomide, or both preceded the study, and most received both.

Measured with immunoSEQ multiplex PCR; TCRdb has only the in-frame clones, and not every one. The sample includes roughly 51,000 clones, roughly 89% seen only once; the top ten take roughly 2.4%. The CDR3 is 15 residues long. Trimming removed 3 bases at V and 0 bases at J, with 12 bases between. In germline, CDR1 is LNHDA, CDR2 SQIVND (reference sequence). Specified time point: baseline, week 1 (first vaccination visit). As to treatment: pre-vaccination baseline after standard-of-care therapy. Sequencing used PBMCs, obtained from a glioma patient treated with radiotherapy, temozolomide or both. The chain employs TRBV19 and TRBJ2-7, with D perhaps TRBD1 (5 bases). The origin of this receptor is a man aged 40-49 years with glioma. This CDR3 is CASSISPRASYEQYF. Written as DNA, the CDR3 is TGTGCCAGTAGTATTAGCCCCAGGGCCTCCTACGAGCAGTACTTC.